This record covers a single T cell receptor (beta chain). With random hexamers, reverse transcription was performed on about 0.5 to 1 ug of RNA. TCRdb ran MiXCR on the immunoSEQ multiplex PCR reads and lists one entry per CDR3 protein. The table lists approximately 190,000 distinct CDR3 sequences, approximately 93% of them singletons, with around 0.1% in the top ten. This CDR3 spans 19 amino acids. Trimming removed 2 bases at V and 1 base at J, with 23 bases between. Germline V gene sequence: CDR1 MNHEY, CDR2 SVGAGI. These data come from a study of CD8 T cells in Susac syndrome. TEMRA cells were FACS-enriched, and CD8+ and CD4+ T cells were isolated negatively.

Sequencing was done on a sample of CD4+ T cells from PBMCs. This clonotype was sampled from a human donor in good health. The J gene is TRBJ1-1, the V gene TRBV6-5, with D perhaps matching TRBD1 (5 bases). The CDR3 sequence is CASSYNTKGRRWGNTEAFF. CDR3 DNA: TGTGCCAGCAGTTACAACACAAAGGGACGGCGTTGGGGGAACACTGAAGCTTTCTTT.